This entry is about one TCR beta chain. This entry belongs to a study of blood T cell repertoires in COVID-19. Study summary: Researchers got acute and convalescent COVID-19 samples from the United States, Italy and Spain.

The cohort comprised adults aged roughly 18 to 95 years residing in approximately 22 US areas. In the study's own analysis: How many nucleated cells were present was estimated from reference gene primer amplification. Libraries were prepared by immunoSEQ multiplex PCR; TCRdb keeps only in-frame clonotypes and omits some of them. That table furnishes V, J and clone size, whereas the DNA furnished D and trimming. Among a few hundred thousand clones listed, more than 85% were seen once. The germline V gene encodes CDR1 SEHNR and CDR2 FQNEAQ (reference sequence). This CDR3 is 15 amino acids long. V dropped 5 bases and J dropped 3 bases, with 17 bases sitting between them.

This clonotype was obtained from a woman aged 45-60 years who had recovered from COVID-19. The sample comprised PBMCs or T cells enriched from blood (not recorded which). The J gene is TRBJ2-7, the V gene TRBV7-9, with a tentative D call TRBD2 (5 bases). CDR3 residues: CASSPPTRQGYEQYF. The CDR3 nucleotides read TGTGCCAGCAGCCCTCCCACTAGGCAAGGCTACGAGCAGTACTTC.